The sample holds many counts of the clone carrying this T cell receptor (beta chain). These data belong to a study of early T cells in non-severe SARS-CoV-2 infection. J was trimmed by 1 base and V by 1 base; bases with no gene match: 5. Looked up from germline, CDR1 is MNHNY and CDR2 is SVGAGI (reference sequence). The CDR3 loop spans 16 amino acids. TCRdb reprocessed the 5' RACE reads via MiXCR and lists one record per CDR3 protein. The sample comprises 45,000 or so distinct CDR3 sequences, roughly 6% of which are singletons, and roughly 12% rests with the top ten. This TCR derives from an adult who was a healthcare worker with PCR-confirmed SARS-CoV-2 infection or an uninfected control (not recorded which). Material for sequencing was whole blood. The chain employs TRBV6-6 and TRBJ2-5; TRBD1 matches at 8 bases. CDR3 protein: CASSYFGQGFQETQYF. The CDR3 DNA follows: TGTGCCAGCAGTTACTTCGGACAGGGCTTCCAAGAGACCCAGTACTTC.